Only a few counts were recorded for the clone carrying this TCR beta chain. Antigen specificity is unknown. This entry is derived from a study of blood T cells in healthy people across ages. General study points: A greater number of naive CD4+ cells and higher diversity distinguished long-lived donors from aged donors.

With 2 bases removed from V and 2 bases from J, the gap between germline ends came to 12 bases. The CDR3 spans 15 residues. A second roughly 6 to 12 cycle PCR used barcoded and J-beta primers. Per-sample output comprised a minimum of 2.5 million paired-end reads containing CDR3. From the 5' RACE reads, TCRdb called clonotypes with MiXCR, one entry per CDR3 protein. The sample shows 750,000 or so distinct CDR3 sequences, approximately 25% of them seen only once. These sequences were also reported in another study, on T cells of mothers and their children. In that study: The study obtained over 8.5 million TCR beta CDR3 reads per mother and around 3 million per child.

The sample taken for sequencing was blood. This chain connects TRBV12-3 or TRBV12-4 to TRBJ2-5; D could derive from TRBD1 or TRBD2 (5 bases each). The receptor comes from a boy aged 5-17 years in good health. The CDR3 reads CASSLIGTPQETQYF. The CDR3 DNA is TGTGCCAGCAGTTTAATAGGGACCCCTCAAGAGACCCAGTACTTC.